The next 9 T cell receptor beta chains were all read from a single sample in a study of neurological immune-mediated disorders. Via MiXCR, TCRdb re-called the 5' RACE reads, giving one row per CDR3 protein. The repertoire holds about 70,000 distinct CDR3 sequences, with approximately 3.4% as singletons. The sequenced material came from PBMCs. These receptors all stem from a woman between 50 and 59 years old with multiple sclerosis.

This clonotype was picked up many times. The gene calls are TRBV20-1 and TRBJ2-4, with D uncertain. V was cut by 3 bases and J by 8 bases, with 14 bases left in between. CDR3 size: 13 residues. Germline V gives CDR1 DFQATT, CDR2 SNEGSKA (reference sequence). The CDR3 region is CSASPSGVDIQYF. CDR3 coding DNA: TGCAGTGCTAGCCCCTCCGGCGTGGACATTCAGTACTTC.

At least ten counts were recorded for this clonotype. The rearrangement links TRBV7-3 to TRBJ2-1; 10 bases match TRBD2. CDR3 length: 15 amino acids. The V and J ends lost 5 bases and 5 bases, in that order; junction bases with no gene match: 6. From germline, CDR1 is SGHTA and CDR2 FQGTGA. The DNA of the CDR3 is TGTGCCAGCAGCCTTTCTAGCGGGAGCAACAATGAGCAGTTCTTC. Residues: CASSLSSGSNNEQFF.

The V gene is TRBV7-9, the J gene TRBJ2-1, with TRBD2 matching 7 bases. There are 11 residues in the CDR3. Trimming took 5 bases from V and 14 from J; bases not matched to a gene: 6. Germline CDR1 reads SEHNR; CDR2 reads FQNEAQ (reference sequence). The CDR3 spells CASSAAGTKFF. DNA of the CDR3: TGTGCCAGCAGCGCCGCCGGGACTAAGTTCTTC.

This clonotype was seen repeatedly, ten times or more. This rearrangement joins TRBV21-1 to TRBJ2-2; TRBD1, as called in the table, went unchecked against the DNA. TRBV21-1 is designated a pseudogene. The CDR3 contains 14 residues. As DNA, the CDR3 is TGTGCCATAAGGACAGGGGGTCACACCGGGGAGCTGTTTTTT. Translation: CAIRTGGHTGELFF.

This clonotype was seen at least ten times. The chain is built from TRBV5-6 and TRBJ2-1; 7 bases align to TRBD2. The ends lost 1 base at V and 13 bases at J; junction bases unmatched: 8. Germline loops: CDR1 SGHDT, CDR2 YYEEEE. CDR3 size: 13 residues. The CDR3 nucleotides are TGTGCCAGCAGCTTGCTTTGGGCGGGAGAACAGTTCTTC. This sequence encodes CASSLLWAGEQFF.

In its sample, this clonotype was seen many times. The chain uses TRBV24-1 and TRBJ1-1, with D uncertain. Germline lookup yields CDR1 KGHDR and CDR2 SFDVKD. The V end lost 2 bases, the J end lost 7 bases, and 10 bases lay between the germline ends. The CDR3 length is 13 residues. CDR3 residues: CATSDSLGFEAFF. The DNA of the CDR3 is TGTGCCACCAGTGATTCATTGGGGTTTGAAGCTTTCTTT.

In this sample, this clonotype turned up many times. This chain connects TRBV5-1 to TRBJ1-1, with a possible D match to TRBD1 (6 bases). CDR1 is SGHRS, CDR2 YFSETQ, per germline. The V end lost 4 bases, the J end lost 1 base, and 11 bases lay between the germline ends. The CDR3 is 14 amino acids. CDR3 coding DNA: TGCGCCAGCAGCCTAAGACAGGAGAACACTGAAGCTTTCTTT. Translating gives CASSLRQENTEAFF.

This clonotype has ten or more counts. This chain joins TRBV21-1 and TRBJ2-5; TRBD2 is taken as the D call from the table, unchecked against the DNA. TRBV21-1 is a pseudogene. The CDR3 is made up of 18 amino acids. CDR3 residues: CASGGTSGSRRWQETQYF. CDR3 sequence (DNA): TGTGCCAGCGGGGGGACTAGCGGGAGTCGGAGGTGGCAAGAGACCCAGTACTTC.

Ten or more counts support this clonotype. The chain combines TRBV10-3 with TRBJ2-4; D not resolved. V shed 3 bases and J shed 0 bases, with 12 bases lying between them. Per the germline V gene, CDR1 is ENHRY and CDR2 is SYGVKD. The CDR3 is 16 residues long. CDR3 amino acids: CAISEVSGEAKNIQYF. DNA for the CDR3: TGTGCCATCAGTGAAGTCTCAGGAGAAGCCAAAAACATTCAGTACTTC.